The T cell receptor beta chain under discussion was sequenced for a study of blood T cell repertoires in COVID-19. Across the whole study: The United States, Italy and Spain provided the acute and convalescent COVID-19 samples. T cells, B-cell-depleted T cells, or PBMCs provided the cDNA or gDNA that served as material.

Per the authors' pipeline: Cell counts per sample came from amplifying reference gene primers. TCRdb's table, derived via immunoSEQ multiplex PCR, lists solely in-frame clones and lacks some. V, J and clone size derive from that table, while D and trimming were established from the DNA sequence. The table records some 210,000 clones, about 91% of them present only once. The germline V and J ends were trimmed by 0 bases and 0 bases, with 13 bases remaining between them. Germline CDR1 reads SGDLS; CDR2 reads YYNGEE. There are 17 residues in the CDR3. This sequence was found in a man aged 30 to 45 with acute or convalescent COVID-19. The sample taken for sequencing was peripheral blood. The chain uses TRBV9 and TRBJ1-3, with a weak D call TRBD1 (5 bases). The DNA for the CDR3 is TGTGCCAGCAGCGTAGACGCGGGGCAGAACTCTGGAAACACCATATATTTT. Amino acid sequence: CASSVDAGQNSGNTIYF.